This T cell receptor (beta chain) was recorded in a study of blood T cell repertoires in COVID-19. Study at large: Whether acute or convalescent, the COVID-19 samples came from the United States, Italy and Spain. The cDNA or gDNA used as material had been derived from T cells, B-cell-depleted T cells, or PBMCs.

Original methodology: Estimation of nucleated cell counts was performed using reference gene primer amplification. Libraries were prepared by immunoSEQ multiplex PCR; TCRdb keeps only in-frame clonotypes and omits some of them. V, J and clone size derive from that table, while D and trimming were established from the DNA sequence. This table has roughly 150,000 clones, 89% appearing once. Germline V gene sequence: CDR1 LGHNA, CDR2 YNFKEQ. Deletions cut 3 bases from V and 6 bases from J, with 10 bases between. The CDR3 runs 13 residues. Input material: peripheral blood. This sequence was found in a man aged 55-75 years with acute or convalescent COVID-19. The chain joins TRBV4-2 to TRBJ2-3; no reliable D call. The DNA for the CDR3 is TGTGCCAGCAGCCAGGATGACGGGGATACGCAGTATTTT. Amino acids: CASSQDDGDTQYF.